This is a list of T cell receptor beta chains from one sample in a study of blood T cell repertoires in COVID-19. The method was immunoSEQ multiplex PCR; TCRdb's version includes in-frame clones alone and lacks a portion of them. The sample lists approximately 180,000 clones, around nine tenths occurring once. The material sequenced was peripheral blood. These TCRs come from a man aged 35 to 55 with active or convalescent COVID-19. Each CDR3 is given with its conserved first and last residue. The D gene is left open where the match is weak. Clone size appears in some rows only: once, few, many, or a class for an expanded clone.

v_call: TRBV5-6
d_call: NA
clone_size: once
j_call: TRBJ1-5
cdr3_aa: CASSLNGQPQHF
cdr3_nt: TGTGCCAGCAGCTTGAACGGTCAGCCCCAGCATTTT

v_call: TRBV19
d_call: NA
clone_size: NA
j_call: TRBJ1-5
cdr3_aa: CASTPPRSQRGQPQHF
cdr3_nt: TGTGCCAGTACCCCCCCCCGGTCGCAGAGAGGTCAGCCCCAGCATTTT

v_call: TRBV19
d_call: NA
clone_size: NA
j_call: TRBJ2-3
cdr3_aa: CASSITGTDTQYF
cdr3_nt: TGTGCCAGTAGTATCACAGGGACCGATACGCAGTATTTT

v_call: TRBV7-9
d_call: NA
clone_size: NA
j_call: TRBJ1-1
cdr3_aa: CASSLVRLVLNTEAFF
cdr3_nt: TGTGCCAGCAGCTTAGTGCGGCTAGTATTGAACACTGAAGCTTTCTTT

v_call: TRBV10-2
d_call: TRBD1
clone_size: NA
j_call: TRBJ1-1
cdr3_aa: CASSESLGGILNTEAFF
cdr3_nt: TGCGCCAGCAGTGAGTCGCTAGGGGGCATCCTGAACACTGAAGCTTTCTTT

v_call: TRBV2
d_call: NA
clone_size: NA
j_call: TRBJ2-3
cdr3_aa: CASQLGGTDTQYF
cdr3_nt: TGTGCCAGCCAACTCGGGGGCACAGATACGCAGTATTTT

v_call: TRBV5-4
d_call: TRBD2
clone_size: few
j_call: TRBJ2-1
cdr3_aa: CASSRLAGSFDEQFF
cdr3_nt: TGTGCCAGCAGCCGTCTAGCGGGGAGCTTCGATGAGCAGTTCTTC

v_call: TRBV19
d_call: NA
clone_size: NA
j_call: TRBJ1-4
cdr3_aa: CASSITTNEKLFF
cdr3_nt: TGTGCCAGTAGTATAACTACTAATGAAAAACTGTTTTTT

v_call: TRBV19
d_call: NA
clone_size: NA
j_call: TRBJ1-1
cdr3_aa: CASSHQGLGAFF
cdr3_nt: TGTGCCAGTAGTCACCAGGGCTTAGGGGCTTTCTTT

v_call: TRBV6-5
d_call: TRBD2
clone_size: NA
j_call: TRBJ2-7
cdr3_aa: CASSSTSGSSYEQYF
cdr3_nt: TGTGCCAGCAGTTCTACTAGCGGGAGCTCCTACGAGCAGTACTTC

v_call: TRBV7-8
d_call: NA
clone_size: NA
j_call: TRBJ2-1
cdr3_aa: CASSLYTGVSEQFF
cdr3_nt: TGTGCCAGCAGCTTATATACGGGGGTGAGCGAGCAGTTCTTC

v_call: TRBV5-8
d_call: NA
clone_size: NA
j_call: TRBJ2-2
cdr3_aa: CASSLVLDLRYGELFF
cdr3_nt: TGTGCCAGCAGCTTGGTCCTCGACTTGCGTTACGGGGAGCTGTTTTTT

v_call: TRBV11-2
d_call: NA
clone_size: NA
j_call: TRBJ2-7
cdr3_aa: CASSFYIQQVLLEQYF
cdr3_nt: TGTGCCAGCAGCTTTTACATACAGCAGGTGTTGCTCGAGCAGTACTTC

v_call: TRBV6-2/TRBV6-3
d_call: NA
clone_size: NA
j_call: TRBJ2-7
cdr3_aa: CASSYEAYYEQYF
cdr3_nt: TGTGCCAGCAGTTATGAGGCGTACTACGAGCAGTACTTC

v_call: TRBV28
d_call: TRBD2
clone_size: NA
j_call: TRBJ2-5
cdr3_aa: CASSFAKASGRWETQYF
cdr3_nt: TGTGCCAGCAGTTTCGCCAAGGCTAGCGGGAGGTGGGAGACCCAGTACTTC

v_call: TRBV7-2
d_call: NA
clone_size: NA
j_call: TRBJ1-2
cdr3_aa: CASSQGHNYGYTF
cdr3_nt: TGTGCCAGCAGCCAGGGGCACAACTATGGCTACACCTTC

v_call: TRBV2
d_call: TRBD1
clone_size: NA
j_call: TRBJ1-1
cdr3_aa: CASRGDRVMNTEAFF
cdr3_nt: TGTGCCAGCAGGGGGGACAGGGTAATGAACACTGAAGCTTTCTTT

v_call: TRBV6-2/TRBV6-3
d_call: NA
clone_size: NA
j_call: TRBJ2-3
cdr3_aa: CASGPRLADTQYF
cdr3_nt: TGTGCCAGCGGCCCCCGGCTAGCAGATACGCAGTATTTT

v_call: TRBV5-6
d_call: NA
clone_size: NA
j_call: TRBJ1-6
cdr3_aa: CASTPPGGNLNSPLHF
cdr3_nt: TGTGCCAGCACCCCCCCCGGCGGGAATCTAAATTCACCCCTCCACTTT

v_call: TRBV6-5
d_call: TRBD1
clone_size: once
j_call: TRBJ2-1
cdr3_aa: CASRKDRGIYNEQFF
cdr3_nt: TGTGCCAGCAGAAAAGACAGGGGAATCTACAATGAGCAGTTCTTC

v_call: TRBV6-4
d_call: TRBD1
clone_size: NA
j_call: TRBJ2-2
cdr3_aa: CASSDGTGNTGELFF
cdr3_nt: TGTGCCAGCAGTGACGGGACAGGGAACACCGGGGAGCTGTTTTTT

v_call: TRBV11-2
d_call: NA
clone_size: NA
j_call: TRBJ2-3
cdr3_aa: CASSEGQGRPDTQYF
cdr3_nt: TGTGCCAGCAGCGAAGGGCAGGGGCGACCAGATACGCAGTATTTT

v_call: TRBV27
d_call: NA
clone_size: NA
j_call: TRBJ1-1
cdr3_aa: CASSPTGSGTEAFF
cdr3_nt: TGTGCCAGCAGTCCTACAGGGTCGGGCACTGAAGCTTTCTTT

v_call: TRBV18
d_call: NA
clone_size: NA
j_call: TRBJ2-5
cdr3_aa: CASSRGRRETQYF
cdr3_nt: TGTGCCAGCTCGCGAGGCAGGAGGGAGACCCAGTACTTC

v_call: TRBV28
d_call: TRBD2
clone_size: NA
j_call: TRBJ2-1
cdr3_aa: CASTPGGAGGNEQFF
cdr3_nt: TGTGCCAGCACCCCTGGTGGAGCGGGAGGTAATGAGCAGTTCTTC

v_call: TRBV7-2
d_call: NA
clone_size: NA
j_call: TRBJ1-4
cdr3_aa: CASSPTVKNEKLFF
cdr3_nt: TGTGCCAGCAGCCCAACAGTTAAAAATGAAAAACTGTTTTTT

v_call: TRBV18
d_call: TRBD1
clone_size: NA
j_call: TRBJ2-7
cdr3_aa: CASSTTGFSYEQYF
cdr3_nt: TGTGCCAGCTCAACGACAGGGTTCTCCTACGAGCAGTACTTC

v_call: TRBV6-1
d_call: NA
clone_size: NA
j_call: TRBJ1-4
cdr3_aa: CASSEALGRGGEKLFF
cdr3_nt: TGTGCCAGCAGTGAAGCACTCGGCAGGGGAGGGGAAAAACTGTTTTTT

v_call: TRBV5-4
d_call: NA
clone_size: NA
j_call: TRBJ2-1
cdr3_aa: CASSLTTYNEQFF
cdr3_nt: TGTGCCAGCAGCTTGACAACCTACAATGAGCAGTTCTTC

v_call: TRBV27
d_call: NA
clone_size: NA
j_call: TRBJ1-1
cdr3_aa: CASSLKSAGRPGFRTEAFF
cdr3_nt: TGTGCCAGCAGTTTGAAATCCGCGGGACGCCCTGGATTTCGCACTGAAGCTTTCTTT